The source of this T cell receptor beta chain is a study of T cells after yellow fever vaccination. One entry per CDR3 protein results from TCRdb running MiXCR on the 5' RACE reads. The data hold 100,000 to 150,000 distinct CDR3 sequences, with approximately 8.4% observed a single time. Looked up from germline, CDR1 is SNHLY and CDR2 is FYNNEI. The length of the CDR3 is 18 residues. V trimming: 6 bases; J trimming: 0 bases; junction bases outside the gene matches: 14. This chain uses TRBV2 with TRBJ2-3; TRBD2 agrees at 8 bases. The sequencing here drew on CD8+ T cells sorted from PBMCs, taken on the day of the yellow fever booster vaccination. The TCR was taken from a man aged 18 to 30 who received the YFV17D yellow fever vaccine. CDR3 amino acids: CASRPGGAALWSTDTQYF. CDR3 DNA sequence: TGTGCCAGCAGGCCCGGGGGGGCCGCCTTATGGAGCACAGATACGCAGTATTTT.